These T cell receptor beta chains were read from a single sample in a study of cytomegalovirus exposure and HLA in healthy donors. Here immunoSEQ multiplex PCR was the method, and the copy in TCRdb shows in-frame clones only, minus some. The table includes approximately 46,000 clones, less than 75% detected once. Sequencing was carried out using PBMCs. All receptors come from a man aged 25 to 40 in good health and CMV-seronegative. CDR3s include the opening cysteine and the closing phenylalanine or tryptophan. Fields, in order: J gene, V gene, CDR3 length, clone size, D gene, CDR3 DNA, CDR3 protein. D genes are given only for firm matches. For some rows the clone size is stated as once, few or many, or as a class when expanded; others skip it.

>TRBJ2-7|TRBV7-6|14|.|.
TGTGCCAGCAGCTTAGGCGGGGGCATTTACGAGCAGTACTTC
CASSLGGGIYEQYF
>TRBJ2-7|TRBV5-4|16|.|TRBD2
TGTGCCAGCAGCTCAGTTTTAGCGGGAGGGCCTGACGAGCAGTACTTC
CASSSVLAGGPDEQYF
>TRBJ2-7|TRBV12-5|13|.|.
TGTGCTAGTGGTTTGGCCGGGGGATACGAGCAGTACTTC
CASGLAGGYEQYF
>TRBJ2-7|TRBV2|12|.|TRBD2
TGTGCCAGCAGTAGGCGGGAGCGTGAGCAGTACTTC
CASSRREREQYF
>TRBJ1-1|TRBV6-1|14|few|TRBD1
TGTGCCAGCAGCCTACAGGGGGGGGACACTGAAGCTTTCTTT
CASSLQGGDTEAFF
>TRBJ1-1|TRBV29-1|12|.|TRBD1
TGCAGCGCGCGACAGGGTGGCACTGAAGCTTTCTTT
CSARQGGTEAFF
>TRBJ1-2|TRBV9|14|.|.
TGTGCCAGCAATTATGGCGGGCTACAATATGGCTACACCTTC
CASNYGGLQYGYTF
>TRBJ2-1|TRBV10-2|15|.|.
TGCGCCAGCACCCCTAGCGCGAGCTCCTACAATGAGCAGTTCTTC
CASTPSASSYNEQFF
>TRBJ1-2|TRBV19|14|.|TRBD1
TGTGCCAGTAACCCACAGGGGGCAGGCTATGGCTACACCTTC
CASNPQGAGYGYTF
>TRBJ2-7|TRBV4-1|13|.|.
TGCGCCAGCAGCTTGGACAGTCAGTACGAGCAGTACTTC
CASSLDSQYEQYF
>TRBJ2-3|TRBV6-5|16|.|.
TGTGCCAGCAGTTACTGGGCTAGCGTAAACACAGATACGCAGTATTTT
CASSYWASVNTDTQYF
>TRBJ2-2|TRBV6-4|15|few|.
TGTGCCAGCAGTGACTCGGGACAGAACACCGGGGAGCTGTTTTTT
CASSDSGQNTGELFF
>TRBJ1-5|TRBV5-6|14|.|TRBD1
TGTGCCAGCAGCCCTTACAGGGGGGGTCAGCCCCAGCATTTT
CASSPYRGGQPQHF
>TRBJ2-7|TRBV2|14|.|TRBD2
TGTGCCAGCAGGTTAGCGGGAGGTGACTACGAGCAGTACTTC
CASRLAGGDYEQYF
>TRBJ1-2|TRBV19|15|.|.
TGTGCCAGTACCTATCCCCAGTTCCCGGGCTATGGCTACACCTTC
CASTYPQFPGYGYTF
>TRBJ1-2|TRBV2|12|few|TRBD1
TGTGCCAGCAGAGGACAGGCGAGTGGCTACACCTTC
CASRGQASGYTF
>TRBJ1-2|TRBV6-4|17|.|TRBD1
TGTGCCAGCAGAGCGCGAGGGACAGGGGACGGAAACTATGGCTACACCTTC
CASRARGTGDGNYGYTF
>TRBJ2-1|TRBV9|16|.|TRBD2
TGTGCCAGCAGCGCCCGGGGACTAAACTACGGGAATGAGCAGTTCTTC
CASSARGLNYGNEQFF
>TRBJ2-3|TRBV4-1|16|.|TRBD2
TGCGCCAGCAGCCAAGTTGCGGGAGGTGGAACAGATACGCAGTATTTT
CASSQVAGGGTDTQYF
>TRBJ1-1|TRBV5-6|14|few|TRBD1
TGTGCCAGCAGCTTCTGGGACAGGGCCGCTGAAGCTTTCTTT
CASSFWDRAAEAFF
>TRBJ2-2|TRBV30|19|.|TRBD1
TGTGCCTGGAGTTTTGGGATCTTACAGGGGGGATGGAACACCGGGGAGCTGTTTTTT
CAWSFGILQGGWNTGELFF
>TRBJ1-2|TRBV4-1|15|.|.
TGCGCCAGCAGCTCTCCTGTTACCCGAGGCTATGGCTACACCTTC
CASSSPVTRGYGYTF
>TRBJ2-1|TRBV11-2|15|once|TRBD2
TGTGCCAGCAGTCCCGGACTAGCGGGGGTAAATGAGCAGTTCTTC
CASSPGLAGVNEQFF
>TRBJ2-5|TRBV4-2|16|.|.
TGTGCCAGCAGCCCCCGGGCGGGGGCAGCTCAAGAGACCCAGTACTTC
CASSPRAGAAQETQYF
>TRBJ2-6|TRBV7-9|18|.|.
TGTGCCAGCAGCCTAGACACCCGATTTCCCGCTGGGGCCAACGTCCTGACTTTC
CASSLDTRFPAGANVLTF
>TRBJ2-6|TRBV2|15|.|.
TGTGCCACTTTGAAACAGGGCTCTGGGGCCAACGTCCTGACTTTC
CATLKQGSGANVLTF
>TRBJ1-2|TRBV6-5|15|few|.
TGTGCCAGCAGTTACTCGGCAGGAATTAACTATGGCTACACCTTC
CASSYSAGINYGYTF
>TRBJ2-7|TRBV9|14|.|.
TGTGCCAGCAGCGTAGCTTCGGGGACTTACGAGCAGTACTTC
CASSVASGTYEQYF
>TRBJ1-2|TRBV27|14|.|.
TGTGCCAGCAGTCCCACGGGACAAATATATGGCTACACCTTC
CASSPTGQIYGYTF
>TRBJ2-6|TRBV6-1|13|.|.
TGTGCCAGCAGCCACTCTGGGGCCAACGTCCTGACTTTC
CASSHSGANVLTF
>TRBJ2-1|TRBV6-5|14|.|TRBD2
TGTGCCAGCCGGCGAGCGGGAGATGACAATGAGCAGTTCTTC
CASRRAGDDNEQFF
>TRBJ1-1|TRBV2|14|few|TRBD1
TGTGCCAGCAGGGGACAGGGAATGAACACTGAAGCTTTCTTT
CASRGQGMNTEAFF
>TRBJ1-2|TRBV6-1|14|.|.
TGTGCCAGCAGGGCCTATCAGGGGAATTATGGCTACACCTTC
CASRAYQGNYGYTF
>TRBJ1-2|TRBV6-5|13|.|.
TGTGCCAGCAGTTTACCCGGGAACTATGGCTACACCTTC
CASSLPGNYGYTF
>TRBJ2-2|TRBV19|16|few|.
TGTGCCAGTAGTAGAGGATGGGCAGGGGATACCGGGGAGCTGTTTTTT
CASSRGWAGDTGELFF
>TRBJ2-1|TRBV11-2|11|.|.
TGTGCCAGCAAATTTGGGAGTGAGCAGTTCTTC
CASKFGSEQFF
>TRBJ2-3|TRBV19|14|few|.
TGTGCCAGTAGTGAAGGGGAAATTTGGAATACGCAGTATTTT
CASSEGEIWNTQYF
>TRBJ2-7|TRBV19|15|.|.
TGTGCCAGTAGACTACAGATGGGGGCGGGCTACGAGCAGTACTTC
CASRLQMGAGYEQYF
>TRBJ1-2|TRBV5-4|12|.|TRBD1
TGTGCCAGCAGCTTAGGGGGCAATGGCTACACCTTC
CASSLGGNGYTF
>TRBJ1-1|TRBV5-5|15|.|.
TGTGCCAGCAGCTTCAGCGGTTGGTTGAACACTGAAGCTTTCTTT
CASSFSGWLNTEAFF
>TRBJ1-1|TRBV12-5|17|.|.
TGTGCTAGTGGTTTGCCAAGTCCTGGACGGGGGAATTCTGAAGCTTTCTTT
CASGLPSPGRGNSEAFF
>TRBJ2-5|TRBV5-1|16|few|.
TGCGCCAGCAGCTTGGAAGTGGGCGTAGGTGGAGAGACCCAGTACTTC
CASSLEVGVGGETQYF
>TRBJ1-5|TRBV19|13|.|.
TGTGCCAGTAGTTTTTCCGCGGACTCACCCCAGCATTTT
CASSFSADSPQHF
>TRBJ1-2|TRBV6-1|12|few|.
TGTGCCAGCAGGGCCCTTGGGGGGGGCTACACCTTC
CASRALGGGYTF
>TRBJ1-2|TRBV18|12|.|.
TGTGCCAGCTCACCTCCGGGCTATGGCTACACCTTC
CASSPPGYGYTF
>TRBJ2-3|TRBV5-4|14|.|.
TGTGCCAGCAGCTTGGGTAGCGTCACAGATACGCAGTATTTT
CASSLGSVTDTQYF
>TRBJ2-5|TRBV5-4|16|.|.
TGTGCCAGCAGCGGGGCTGGGGGGACTCTTAAAGAGACCCAGTACTTC
CASSGAGGTLKETQYF
>TRBJ2-2|TRBV7-6|17|.|TRBD2
TGTGCCAGCAGCCCCCAACTAGCGGGAACGAACACCGGGGAGCTGTTTTTT
CASSPQLAGTNTGELFF
>TRBJ2-7|TRBV7-6|15|.|TRBD1
TGTGCCAGCAGCTTAGGTCTTGGACAGGGACACGAGCAGTACTTC
CASSLGLGQGHEQYF
>TRBJ1-5|TRBV19|13|.|TRBD1
TGTGCCAGTAGTATAGGGATCCCAGGGGGACAGCATTTT
CASSIGIPGGQHF